These T cell receptor beta chains were read from a single sample in a study of shared clonotypes between healthy human individuals. Produced via immunoSEQ multiplex PCR; TCRdb's table is partial and in-frame only. Among over a million clones listed, around 75% were seen once. The sample comprised memory CD4+ T cells sorted from blood. These receptors were obtained from a man aged 18-30 years in good health. CDR3s include the opening cysteine and the closing phenylalanine or tryptophan. D genes are given only for firm matches. Part of the rows lack a size; the others show once, few, many or a class for expanded clones.

CDR3 length	clone size	V gene	J gene	D gene	CDR3 DNA	CDR3 protein
15	-	TRBV19	TRBJ1-5	TRBD1	TGTGCCAGTAGTTTTCCCGGGACAGGCAATCAGCCCCAGCATTTT	CASSFPGTGNQPQHF
16	-	TRBV7-9	TRBJ2-3	TRBD2	TGTGCCAGCAGCTTCGCTAGCGGGGGGAACGCAGATACGCAGTATTTT	CASSFASGGNADTQYF
15	-	TRBV13	TRBJ1-4	-	TGTGCCAGCAGCTTAGGCGGGGGGCGCGGTGAAAAACTGTTTTTT	CASSLGGGRGEKLFF
15	-	TRBV5-4	TRBJ2-1	TRBD2	TGTGCCAGCAGCACGACTAGCGGGACCTACAATGAGCAGTTCTTC	CASSTTSGTYNEQFF
14	-	TRBV10-3	TRBJ2-1	-	TGTGCCATCAGTGCGGCGGACTTGAGGGATGAGCAGTTCTTC	CAISAADLRDEQFF
15	many	TRBV7-7	TRBJ2-2	-	TGTGCTAGCAGTAAGGGGTCCCCGAACACCGGGGAGCTGTTTTTT	CASSKGSPNTGELFF
15	-	TRBV7-2	TRBJ2-3	-	TGTGCCAGCAGCTTAGGCCGGGGTCGCACAGATACGCAGTATTTT	CASSLGRGRTDTQYF
14	-	TRBV5-1	TRBJ1-2	-	TGCGCCAGCAGCTGGCAGGGTCCGACGGGTGGCTACACCTTC	CASSWQGPTGGYTF
10	-	TRBV25-1	TRBJ1-4	-	TGTGCCAGCAGTGGAGGGAAACTGTTTTTT	CASSGGKLFF
16	-	TRBV18	TRBJ1-1	-	TGTGCCAGCTCCCCCCGGACGAGGGGGAAGAACACTGAAGCTTTCTTT	CASSPRTRGKNTEAFF
14	-	TRBV6-1	TRBJ2-2	-	TGTGCCAGCACCGGGGCTCGGAACACCGGGGAGCTGTTTTTT	CASTGARNTGELFF
15	-	TRBV5-1	TRBJ1-5	TRBD1	TGCGCCAGCAGACCCGGGACAGGGGGCTCTCAGCCCCAGCATTTT	CASRPGTGGSQPQHF
15	once	TRBV7-2	TRBJ1-4	-	TGTGCCAGCAGCTTACTGGGCCGGTGGGGTGAAAAACTGTTTTTT	CASSLLGRWGEKLFF
16	-	TRBV7-2	TRBJ2-1	-	TGTGCCAGCAGCTCAGGAGGGGGGTTCGGTTACAATGAGCAGTTCTTC	CASSSGGGFGYNEQFF
12	few	TRBV30	TRBJ1-1	-	TGTGCCTGGTGGTGGGGGAACACTGAAGCTTTCTTT	CAWWWGNTEAFF
13	-	TRBV6-5	TRBJ1-4	-	TGTGCCAGCAGTCCCTTGTGTAATGAAAAACTGTTTTTT	CASSPLCNEKLFF
15	-	TRBV6-5	TRBJ1-5	-	TGTGCCAGCAGTTACGACAGTTCGGGGAATCAGCCCCAGCATTTT	CASSYDSSGNQPQHF
16	-	TRBV10-3	TRBJ2-1	TRBD2	TGTGCCATCAGTGTTTCCGGAACGGGGGGGTACAATGAGCAGTTCTTC	CAISVSGTGGYNEQFF
12	-	TRBV6-1	TRBJ2-1	-	TGTGCCAGCAGTGAAGGCGTCTATGAGCAGTTCTTC	CASSEGVYEQFF
13	many	TRBV11-3	TRBJ2-1	-	TGTGCCAGCAGCTTAGGTCCAGGCAATGAGCAGTTCTTC	CASSLGPGNEQFF
15	-	TRBV6-1	TRBJ2-3	-	TGTGCCAGCAGTTGGCCGGGAGACCGCACAGATACGCAGTATTTT	CASSWPGDRTDTQYF
14	-	TRBV6-5	TRBJ2-5	-	TGTGCCAGCAGTTACGGGCCTAACCAAGAGACCCAGTACTTC	CASSYGPNQETQYF
15	-	TRBV10-3	TRBJ2-3	TRBD1	TGTGCCATCAGTAGGGACAGTGCTAGCACAGATACGCAGTATTTT	CAISRDSASTDTQYF
12	few	TRBV2	TRBJ1-1	-	TGTGCCAGCACCACAGGGAACACTGAAGCTTTCTTT	CASTTGNTEAFF
11	few	TRBV30	TRBJ1-1	-	TGTGCCTGGACAGGGAGCACTGAAGCTTTCTTT	CAWTGSTEAFF
12	-	TRBV5-1	TRBJ1-2	-	TGCGCCAGCAGCTTGGGATGGGATGCCTACACCTTC	CASSLGWDAYTF
14	many	TRBV6-5	TRBJ2-1	TRBD2	TGTGCCAGCAGTCCGGGACTAGCATTGCATGAGCAGTTCTTC	CASSPGLALHEQFF
12	many	TRBV5-1	TRBJ2-7	-	TGCGCCAGCAGCCCCCTGGGGAACGAGCAGTACTTC	CASSPLGNEQYF
12	-	TRBV19	TRBJ2-3	-	TGTGCCAGTAGCTCTAACACAGATACGCAGTATTTT	CASSSNTDTQYF
12	-	TRBV7-2	TRBJ1-1	TRBD1	TGTGCCAGCAGCCCAGAAGGGGGCCAAGCTTTCTTT	CASSPEGGQAFF
13	-	TRBV2	TRBJ1-2	-	TGTGCCAGCAGTGAAAAGGGACCCTATGGCTACACCTTC	CASSEKGPYGYTF